These 3 T cell receptor beta chains came from one sample sequenced in a study of regulatory T cells in long-lasting Graves disease. CDR3 regions were amplified by Arm-PCR using iRepertoire HTBI primers to build TCR beta libraries. MiXCR, run by TCRdb on the multiplex PCR reads, gives a single entry per CDR3 protein. The repertoire holds around 450,000 distinct CDR3 sequences, around a fifth seen once, with 6.5% to 9% in the top ten. Noted time point: persistent/refractory GD, antithyroid drugs over 5 years with positive TRAb. Construction of the TCR library relied on RNA isolated from PBMCs. Sequenced material: peripheral blood mononuclear cells (PBMCs), taken when the disease was refractory, from a patient treated with antithyroid drugs. The receptors shown here come from a female donor with Graves disease.

This clonotype has a count of ten or more. The chain employs TRBV20-1 and TRBJ2-5; tentatively, D is TRBD1 or TRBD2 (5 bases each). Germline values: CDR1 DFQATT, CDR2 SNEGSKA (reference sequence). This CDR3 region has 15 residues. Trimming took 0 bases from V and 5 from J, leaving 16 bases between them. The CDR3 loop is CSARDGVRGGETQYF. The CDR3 DNA sequence: TGCAGTGCTAGAGATGGAGTGAGGGGCGGGGAGACCCAGTACTTC.

In nucleotides, the CDR3 is TGTGCCATCAGTGAGTCACGGGAAGAGACCCAGTACTTC. Protein product: CAISESREETQYF. V gene TRBV10-3 combines with J gene TRBJ2-5; D call uncertain. The CDR3 extends over 13 amino acids. Germline V CDR1 and CDR2: ENHRY, SYGVKD. The V end was cut by 0 bases, the J end by 3 bases, with 5 bases between.

The chain carries TRBV7-9 and TRBJ2-7; either TRBD1 or TRBD2 may fit D (6 bases each). CDR3 length: 13 residues. CDR1 and CDR2 from the germline V gene are SEHNR and FQNEAQ (reference sequence). The ends were cut back, 5 bases at V and 12 bases at J, with 20 bases in the middle. CDR3 sequence (DNA): TGTGCCAGCAGCGCCGGAGGGGGACCCATCCTGTACTTC. Its protein is CASSAGGGPILYF.